The sequence of this TCR beta chain was determined in a study of T cells expressing NK-cell markers. The study's findings and limits: HCMV specificity of the expanded NKG2C+ T cell clones stayed unclear.

Germline CDR1 reads LGHDT; CDR2 reads YNNKEL (reference sequence). The CDR3 contains 13 residues. Libraries used 5'RACE template switching adding universal primer site and UMIs. TCRdb re-analyzed the 5' RACE reads; it lists each CDR3 protein once, without DNA. This sample contains about 540,000 distinct CDR3 sequences. Points on this clonotype: Its antigen is unknown.

The material sequenced was blood T cells: a sorted CD56 or NKG2C T cell subset, CD4+ or CD8+ T cells, or bulk PBMC T cells (not recorded which). This sequence originates from a man younger than 30 in good health. J is TRBJ2-1 and V is TRBV3-1; TCRdb's D call, TRBD1, is unchecked because there is no DNA. The CDR3 is CASSQALGNEQFF.